The clone carrying this T cell receptor beta chain was seen many times. The CDR3 has 16 residues. V lost 5 bases to trimming and J lost 4 bases; unmatched junction nucleotides: 10. In germline, CDR1 is SGHTA, CDR2 FQGNSA. This sample was included in a study of neurological immune-mediated disorders. TCRdb reanalysed the 5' RACE reads using MiXCR and keeps one entry per CDR3 protein. In the table there are 70,000 to 90,000 distinct CDR3 sequences, about 5.5% of which are singletons. This receptor was identified in a woman in her thirties with multiple sclerosis. The gene calls are TRBV7-2 and TRBJ1-3, with 8 bases lining up with TRBD1. Material for sequencing was PBMCs. The CDR3 loop reads CASSQAPTGGGNTIYF. For the CDR3, the DNA is TGTGCCAGCAGCCAAGCGCCTACAGGGGGGGGAAACACCATATATTTT.